This is a list of T cell receptor beta chains from one sample in a study of CD4 T cells in relation to SARS-CoV-2 and coronaviruses. The antigens these receptors bind are not known. Clones were read by immunoSEQ multiplex PCR, and TCRdb kept only the in-frame ones, dropping some. The sample lists about 36,000 clones; over 65% were seen once. The sequenced sample was memory CD4+ T cells from PBMCs, cultured in vitro. These TCRs come from an adult with COVID-19. The CDR3 runs from the conserved cysteine through the conserved F or W. The D gene is left open where the match is weak. Size is omitted from some rows. Given values are once, few, many or a class for expanded clones.

clone size: -; V gene: TRBV28; D gene: TRBD1; J gene: TRBJ1-1; CDR3 DNA: TGTGCCAGCAGTTTACGGACAGGGGCTGAAGCTTTCTTT; CDR3 protein: CASSLRTGAEAFF
clone size: -; V gene: TRBV5-1; D gene: -; J gene: TRBJ2-2; CDR3 DNA: TGCGCCAGCAGCTTGGGGGGGTTCACCGGGGAGCTGTTTTTT; CDR3 protein: CASSLGGFTGELFF
clone size: -; V gene: TRBV10-1; D gene: -; J gene: TRBJ2-3; CDR3 DNA: TGCGCCCTCCAGAGGCAGGACCGCACAGATACGCAGTATTTT; CDR3 protein: CALQRQDRTDTQYF
clone size: -; V gene: TRBV30; D gene: -; J gene: TRBJ2-7; CDR3 DNA: TGTGCCTGGAGTGTCGCAGGGGTGCTAGAGCAGTACTTC; CDR3 protein: CAWSVAGVLEQYF
clone size: -; V gene: TRBV6-2/TRBV6-3; D gene: TRBD1; J gene: TRBJ2-3; CDR3 DNA: TGTGCCAGCAGTTATCGACAGGGTCGCACAGATACGCAGTATTTT; CDR3 protein: CASSYRQGRTDTQYF
clone size: once; V gene: TRBV9; D gene: -; J gene: TRBJ2-3; CDR3 DNA: TGTGCCAGCAGCGTAGGCCCGACTAGCACAGATACGCAGTATTTT; CDR3 protein: CASSVGPTSTDTQYF
clone size: once; V gene: TRBV4-3; D gene: TRBD1; J gene: TRBJ1-6; CDR3 DNA: TGCGCCAGCAGCCAAGTCAGGACAGGGAATAATTCACCCCTCCACTTT; CDR3 protein: CASSQVRTGNNSPLHF
clone size: -; V gene: TRBV5-6; D gene: TRBD1; J gene: TRBJ2-7; CDR3 DNA: TGTGCCAGCAGCACGGCCTTACAGGGGGGCGAGCAGTACTTC; CDR3 protein: CASSTALQGGEQYF
clone size: -; V gene: TRBV5-1; D gene: -; J gene: TRBJ2-5; CDR3 DNA: TGCGCCAGCAGCTTGGCGGGGGGCGACGAGACCCAGTACTTC; CDR3 protein: CASSLAGGDETQYF
clone size: -; V gene: TRBV24-1; D gene: -; J gene: TRBJ2-1; CDR3 DNA: TGTGCCACCAGTGATTTCCAAGCGGCCTCCTACAATGAGCAGTTCTTC; CDR3 protein: CATSDFQAASYNEQFF
clone size: once; V gene: TRBV9; D gene: -; J gene: TRBJ2-5; CDR3 DNA: TGTGCCAGCAGCGCAACGCCAACAGGGATCCAAGAGACCCAGTACTTC; CDR3 protein: CASSATPTGIQETQYF
clone size: -; V gene: TRBV28; D gene: TRBD1; J gene: TRBJ2-4; CDR3 DNA: TGTGCCAGCAGTTTAGCCGGGACAGGAGTCGCCATTCAGTACTTC; CDR3 protein: CASSLAGTGVAIQYF
clone size: -; V gene: TRBV6-5; D gene: TRBD1; J gene: TRBJ2-7; CDR3 DNA: TGTGCCAGCACTTCCCGGACAGGCGACTACGAGCAGTACTTC; CDR3 protein: CASTSRTGDYEQYF
clone size: -; V gene: TRBV6-5; D gene: -; J gene: TRBJ1-5; CDR3 DNA: TGTGCCAGCAGCATAGGGAGGGATCAGCCCCAGCATTTT; CDR3 protein: CASSIGRDQPQHF
clone size: -; V gene: TRBV19; D gene: -; J gene: TRBJ2-1; CDR3 DNA: TGTGCCAGTAGTATCGTTTTTTCGGGAGTATCCTACAATGAGCAGTTCTTC; CDR3 protein: CASSIVFSGVSYNEQFF
clone size: -; V gene: TRBV18; D gene: -; J gene: TRBJ2-2; CDR3 DNA: TGTGCCAGCTCACCACGGTCGGAACTAGTGGCCGGGGAGCTGTTTTTT; CDR3 protein: CASSPRSELVAGELFF
clone size: -; V gene: TRBV27; D gene: -; J gene: TRBJ1-5; CDR3 DNA: TGTGCCAGCAGTTCCATGGGGGGAGGCAATCAGCCCCAGCATTTT; CDR3 protein: CASSSMGGGNQPQHF
clone size: -; V gene: TRBV18; D gene: TRBD2; J gene: TRBJ2-1; CDR3 DNA: TGTGCCAGCTCACCCCGCCCGGGAGCGGGGAATGAGCAGTTCTTC; CDR3 protein: CASSPRPGAGNEQFF
clone size: -; V gene: TRBV19; D gene: TRBD2; J gene: TRBJ2-1; CDR3 DNA: TGTGCCAGTAGTACCGCTTCACTAGCGGGAGCCATTAATGAGCAGTTCTTC; CDR3 protein: CASSTASLAGAINEQFF
clone size: -; V gene: TRBV18; D gene: -; J gene: TRBJ1-1; CDR3 DNA: TGTGCCAGCTCACCACCGAACGCCAGGTCGAACACTGAAGCTTTCTTT; CDR3 protein: CASSPPNARSNTEAFF
clone size: -; V gene: TRBV9; D gene: -; J gene: TRBJ2-7; CDR3 DNA: TGTGCCAGCAGCAGGGGTTTGAAACAGTACTTC; CDR3 protein: CASSRGLKQYF
clone size: -; V gene: TRBV10-3; D gene: TRBD2; J gene: TRBJ2-7; CDR3 DNA: TGTGCCATCAGAGGGACTAGCGGGCAAAGTCGAATGGCCTACGAGCAGTACTTC; CDR3 protein: CAIRGTSGQSRMAYEQYF
clone size: -; V gene: TRBV28; D gene: -; J gene: TRBJ2-7; CDR3 DNA: TGTGCCAGCAGTTTCGGGGGGCATGGGTTTTACGAGCAGTACTTC; CDR3 protein: CASSFGGHGFYEQYF
clone size: -; V gene: TRBV5-1; D gene: TRBD1; J gene: TRBJ1-2; CDR3 DNA: TGCGCCAGCAGCCTTACAGGGGACTATGGCTACACCTTC; CDR3 protein: CASSLTGDYGYTF
clone size: -; V gene: TRBV5-4; D gene: -; J gene: TRBJ2-6; CDR3 DNA: TGTGCCAGCAGCTTCAGTAGGGGCTCCGGGGCCAACGTCCTGACTTTC; CDR3 protein: CASSFSRGSGANVLTF
clone size: -; V gene: TRBV6-5; D gene: TRBD1; J gene: TRBJ2-3; CDR3 DNA: TGTGCCAGCAGGGCGGGACAGGCCTTCACAGATACGCAGTATTTT; CDR3 protein: CASRAGQAFTDTQYF
clone size: -; V gene: TRBV28; D gene: -; J gene: TRBJ1-1; CDR3 DNA: TGTGCCAGCAGACGAAGACTGAACACTGAAGCTTTCTTT; CDR3 protein: CASRRRLNTEAFF
clone size: -; V gene: TRBV4-2; D gene: -; J gene: TRBJ2-6; CDR3 DNA: TGTGCCAGCAGCCAAGAGAACGACTCTGGGGCCAACGTCCTGACTTTC; CDR3 protein: CASSQENDSGANVLTF
clone size: -; V gene: TRBV18; D gene: TRBD2; J gene: TRBJ2-2; CDR3 DNA: TGTGCCAGCTCAAGACGTGGGCTAGCGGGAGGGCCCACCGGGGAGCTGTTTTTT; CDR3 protein: CASSRRGLAGGPTGELFF
clone size: -; V gene: TRBV30; D gene: TRBD1; J gene: TRBJ1-1; CDR3 DNA: TGTGCCTGGAGGGGGGACAGGTTTGAAGCTTTCTTT; CDR3 protein: CAWRGDRFEAFF
clone size: -; V gene: TRBV6-4; D gene: TRBD2; J gene: TRBJ2-1; CDR3 DNA: TGTGCCAGCAGTGCCGGGACTAGCGGGAACAATGAGCAGTTCTTC; CDR3 protein: CASSAGTSGNNEQFF
clone size: few; V gene: TRBV2; D gene: TRBD1; J gene: TRBJ1-2; CDR3 DNA: TGTGCCAGCAGTGACAGGGGGCATGGCTACACCTTC; CDR3 protein: CASSDRGHGYTF
clone size: -; V gene: TRBV2; D gene: -; J gene: TRBJ1-6; CDR3 DNA: TGTGCCAGCAGCGGGGAACAGAATTCACCCCTCCACTTT; CDR3 protein: CASSGEQNSPLHF
clone size: few; V gene: TRBV30; D gene: -; J gene: TRBJ1-1; CDR3 DNA: TGTGCCTGGTCCTTCGTGGGCACTGAAGCTTTCTTT; CDR3 protein: CAWSFVGTEAFF
clone size: -; V gene: TRBV2; D gene: TRBD1; J gene: TRBJ2-5; CDR3 DNA: TGTGCCAGCAGTGAAGGAGACAGGGTCGGGACCCAGTACTTC; CDR3 protein: CASSEGDRVGTQYF